These 21 T cell receptor beta chains were all obtained from the same sample, sequenced in a study of cytomegalovirus exposure and HLA in healthy donors. Only in-frame clones appear in the TCRdb table, and some are missing; sequencing was by immunoSEQ multiplex PCR. The sample has 130,000 to 150,000 clones, roughly 89% seen once. The sample was PBMCs. The receptors were gathered from a woman between 18 and 30 years old in good health and CMV-seropositive.

The rearrangement links TRBV5-5 to TRBJ1-1, with TRBD1 as a possible D gene (6 bases). V lost 5 bases and J 2 bases, leaving 13 bases between the germline ends. This CDR3 comprises 14 residues. The germline V gene encodes CDR1 SGHKS and CDR2 YYEKEE (reference sequence). CDR3 coding DNA: TGTGCCAGCAGGACTGGACAGCTAAACACTGAAGCTTTCTTT. This sequence encodes CASRTGQLNTEAFF.

This clone was seen a single time. The chain joins TRBV30 to TRBJ1-6, with 8 bases that match TRBD1. The CDR3 runs to 16 residues. Germline V gene sequence: CDR1 GTSNPN, CDR2 SVGIG (reference sequence). The V segment lost 7 bases and the J segment 7 bases; nucleotides outside the gene matches: 15. The CDR3 loop reads CASTGQVFLMNSPLHF. CDR3 coding DNA: TGTGCCTCGACGGGACAGGTCTTCTTAATGAATTCACCCCTCCACTTT.

CDR3 in DNA: TGTGCCAGCAGTTTGCCAGGGTCAGGGGAGCAGTACTTC. It yields the protein CASSLPGSGEQYF. The chain joins TRBV28 to TRBJ2-7; possible D gene TRBD1, 5 bases. V gave up 3 bases and J gave up 7 bases, with 13 bases separating them. Germline V CDR1 and CDR2: MDHEN, SYDVKM. The CDR3 spans 13 residues.

The chain is built from TRBV5-1 and TRBJ1-1; TRBD1 is a possible D gene (5 bases). The CDR3 has 13 amino acids. V lost 0 bases and J lost 6, with 9 bases in between. Germline V CDR1 and CDR2: SGHRS, YFSETQ. The CDR3 DNA sequence: TGCGCCAGCAGCTTGGGCCAGGGCCCTGAAGCTTTCTTT. This gives the protein CASSLGQGPEAFF. Full variable domain (remainder filled in from reference TRBV5-1 and TRBJ1-1): KAGVTQTPRYLIKTRGQQVTLSCSPISGHRSVSWYQQTPGQGLQFLFEYFSETQRNKGNFPGRFSGRQFSNSRSEMNVSTLELGDSALYLCASSLGQGPEAFFGQGTRLTVV.

This clone was picked up one time. The chain combines TRBV2 with TRBJ2-7; D gene uncertain. Germline assignment: CDR1 SNHLY and CDR2 FYNNEI. V was trimmed by 8 bases and J by 3 bases, leaving 14 bases between them. The CDR3 is made up of 13 amino acids. CDR3 residues: CASLLAVGYEQYF. CDR3 nucleotide sequence: TGTGCCAGCCTCCTGGCAGTTGGCTACGAGCAGTACTTC.

Only one count was recorded for this clone. The V call is TRBV6-5, the J call TRBJ2-1, with 9 nucleotides matching TRBD2. The CDR3 covers 16 residues. V dropped 1 base and J dropped 2; count of bases not matched to a gene: 3. In germline, CDR1 is MNHEY, CDR2 SVGAGI. CDR3 protein: CASSYYSGGPYNEQFF. DNA for the CDR3: TGTGCCAGCAGTTACTATAGCGGGGGACCCTACAATGAGCAGTTCTTC.

The chain couples TRBV7-3 to TRBJ1-1; D not resolved. Germline lookup yields CDR1 SGHTA and CDR2 FQGTGA. The CDR3 has 13 amino acids. Trimming cost V 7 bases and J 7 bases, with 16 bases left between them. This CDR3 reads CASTEVLEGEAFF. CDR3 bases: TGTGCCAGCACCGAAGTCTTGGAGGGTGAAGCTTTCTTT.

The gene calls are TRBV7-2 and TRBJ2-7; no definite D call. From germline, CDR1 is SGHTA and CDR2 FQGNSA. This CDR3 region has 13 residues. Trimming stripped 1 base from V and 4 bases from J, with 8 bases between. The CDR3 bases are TGTGCCAGCAGCTTAGGAGACTTATACGAGCAGTACTTC. This translates into CASSLGDLYEQYF.

The chain links TRBV5-6 to TRBJ2-5, with 7 bases aligning to TRBD1. The CDR3 runs 13 residues. Trimming removed 2 bases from V and 4 bases from J; junction bases left unmatched: 2. Germline V gene data show CDR1 as SGHDT and CDR2 as YYEEEE. The DNA of the CDR3 is TGTGCCAGCAGCTTTCAGGGGGTAGAGACCCAGTACTTC. Residues: CASSFQGVETQYF.

V is TRBV11-3 and J is TRBJ2-7; the D gene is possibly TRBD1 (6 bases). Germline loops: CDR1 SGHNT, CDR2 YENEEA. Trimming left V 4 bases short and J 9 bases short, with 13 bases between. CDR3 length: 12 amino acids. CDR3 amino acids: CASSSETGPQYF. In DNA form, the CDR3 reads TGTGCCAGCAGCTCCGAGACAGGACCGCAGTACTTC.

V is TRBV5-1 and J is TRBJ2-3, with 10 nucleotides matching TRBD2. The V gene's germline CDR1 is SGHRS and CDR2 YFSETQ. The CDR3 length is 14 residues. V shed 5 bases and J 1 base; nucleotides not matched to a gene: 1. The CDR3 bases are TGCGCCAGCAGTACTAGCGGGGGCACAGATACGCAGTATTTT. Translation gives CASSTSGGTDTQYF.

The chain carries TRBV7-3 and TRBJ2-3; D perhaps matches TRBD2 (5 bases). Trimming shortened V by 3 bases and J by 6 bases, and 7 bases separated the two germline ends. The CDR3 sequence is 12 residues long. Per the germline V gene, CDR1 is SGHTA and CDR2 is FQGTGA. The DNA of the CDR3 is TGTGCCAGCAGCTTCTCGGGGGATACGCAGTATTTT. Residues: CASSFSGDTQYF.

The gene calls are TRBV20-1 and TRBJ2-7, with 8 bases that match TRBD1. V lost 5 bases to trimming and J lost 9 bases; unmatched junction nucleotides: 3. The CDR3 contains 10 residues. Per germline, CDR1 DFQATT and CDR2 SNEGSKA (reference sequence). The CDR3 DNA follows: TGCAGTGCTGGACAGGGCGGGCAGTACTTC. This gives the protein CSAGQGGQYF.

V and J are TRBV7-6 and TRBJ1-1; D ambiguous. The CDR3 extends over 17 amino acids. The V gene's germline CDR1 is SGHVS and CDR2 FNYEAQ. The ends were cut back, 1 base at V and 2 bases at J, with 17 bases in the middle. The CDR3 coding sequence is TGTGCCAGCAGCTTAGTCCCCCAGCAGGATCGTAACACTGAAGCTTTCTTT. Translation: CASSLVPQQDRNTEAFF.

V usage is TRBV9 and J usage is TRBJ1-4; no reliable D call. The CDR3 consists of 14 residues. V was clipped by 5 bases and J by 8 bases, with 16 bases between them. CDR1 and CDR2 from the germline V gene are SGDLS and YYNGEE. The CDR3 region is CASSPEAVEEKLFF. DNA of the CDR3: TGTGCCAGCAGTCCAGAGGCAGTCGAGGAAAAACTGTTTTTT.

A single count supports this clone. This chain connects TRBV19 to TRBJ1-1; 10 nucleotides match TRBD1. V lost 5 bases, J lost 5 bases, and 8 bases stayed unmatched. Germline V gives CDR1 LNHDA, CDR2 SQIVND (reference sequence). The length of the CDR3 is 15 residues. The CDR3 loop reads CASSWRTGGGTEAFF. The CDR3 DNA follows: TGTGCCAGTAGTTGGCGGACAGGGGGGGGGACTGAAGCTTTCTTT. The full variable domain, rest sourced from reference TRBV19 and TRBJ1-1, is DGGITQSPKYLFRKEGQNVTLSCEQNLNHDAMYWYRQDPGQGLRLIYYSQIVNDFQKGDIAEGYSVSREKKESFPLTVTSAQKNPTAFYLCASSWRTGGGTEAFFGQGTRLTVV.

The V call is TRBV7-3, the J call TRBJ2-3, with D possibly TRBD2 on 6 matching bases. This CDR3 contains 15 residues. Germline assignment: CDR1 SGHTA and CDR2 FQGTGA. The germline V and J ends were trimmed by 5 bases and 6 bases, with 18 bases remaining between them. This CDR3 reads CASSPGFGAGDTQYF. DNA for the CDR3: TGTGCCAGCAGCCCAGGCTTTGGGGCGGGGGATACGCAGTATTTT. Full variable domain (rest looked up from reference TRBV7-3 and TRBJ2-3): GAGVSQTPSNKVTEKGKYVELRCDPISGHTALYWYRQSLGQGPEFLIYFQGTGAADDSGLPNDRFFAVRPEGSVSTLKIQRTERGDSAVYLCASSPGFGAGDTQYFGPGTRLTVL.

The rearrangement uses TRBV5-8 and TRBJ2-7, with D tentatively TRBD2 (5 bases). The V and J ends lost 0 bases and 7 bases respectively, with 5 bases between them. The length of the CDR3 is 11 residues. Germline V gene sequence: CDR1 SGHTS, CDR2 YDEGEE. This chain's CDR3 is CASSLGGEQYF. The CDR3, as DNA: TGTGCCAGCAGCTTGGGCGGGGAGCAGTACTTC.

The chain links TRBV4-3 to TRBJ2-1, with TRBD1 matching over 10 bases. V lost 3 bases to trimming and J lost 9 bases; unmatched junction nucleotides: 14. The CDR3 runs to 17 residues. Germline CDR1 LGHNA, CDR2 YSLEER. CDR3 in amino acids: CASSHNSPGTGDGEQFF. CDR3 nucleotides: TGCGCCAGCAGCCACAACTCCCCCGGGACAGGGGATGGTGAGCAGTTCTTC.

This clone was picked up many times. The genes are TRBV5-4 and TRBJ1-2; the match to TRBD1 covers 10 bases. Germline trimming cut 4 bases from V and 8 bases from J; bases unmatched to any gene: 8. The length of the CDR3 is 14 residues. Germline V gene lookup returns CDR1 SGHNT and CDR2 YYREEE (reference sequence). The CDR3 DNA sequence: TGTGCCAGCAGCCAGACGGTGGGACAGGGGGGCTACACCTTC. This codes for CASSQTVGQGGYTF.

The V and J genes are TRBV7-9 and TRBJ1-6, with D tentatively TRBD1 (6 bases). The length of the CDR3 is 15 residues. The V end was cut by 0 bases, the J end by 5 bases, with 8 bases between. Germline lookup yields CDR1 SEHNR and CDR2 FQNEAQ (reference sequence). As DNA, the CDR3 is TGTGCCAGCAGCTTAGCGGGGGCCGATAATTCACCCCTCCACTTT. Its translation is CASSLAGADNSPLHF.